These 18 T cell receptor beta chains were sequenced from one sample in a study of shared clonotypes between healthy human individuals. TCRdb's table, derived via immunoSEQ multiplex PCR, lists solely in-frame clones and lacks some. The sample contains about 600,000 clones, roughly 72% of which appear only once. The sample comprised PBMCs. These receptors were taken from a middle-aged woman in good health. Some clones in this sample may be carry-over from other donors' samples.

The CDR3 reads CASSLDSGNPGGQFF. DNA of the CDR3: TGTGCCAGCAGCTTAGATTCGGGTAACCCAGGGGGGCAGTTCTTC. The V gene is TRBV11-3, the J gene TRBJ2-1; 7 nucleotides match TRBD1. This CDR3 comprises 15 residues. CDR1 and CDR2 from the germline V gene are SGHNT and YENEEA. J gave up 12 bases and V 0 bases, and 11 bases lay outside the gene matches. The complete variable domain, with remaining parts taken from reference TRBV11-3 and TRBJ2-1, reads EAGVVQSPRYKIIEKKQPVAFWCNPISGHNTLYWYLQNLGQGPELLIRYENEEAVDDSQLPKDRFSAERLKGVDSTLKIQPAELGDSAVYLCASSLDSGNPGGQFFGPGTRLTVL.

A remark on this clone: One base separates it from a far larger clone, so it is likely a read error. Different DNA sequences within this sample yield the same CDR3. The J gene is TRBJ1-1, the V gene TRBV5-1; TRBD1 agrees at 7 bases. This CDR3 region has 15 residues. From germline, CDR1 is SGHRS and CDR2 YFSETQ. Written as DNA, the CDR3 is TGCGCCAGTTCGGGGACAGAATCGTGGAGCACTGAGGCTTTCTTT. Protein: CASSGTESWSTEAFF.

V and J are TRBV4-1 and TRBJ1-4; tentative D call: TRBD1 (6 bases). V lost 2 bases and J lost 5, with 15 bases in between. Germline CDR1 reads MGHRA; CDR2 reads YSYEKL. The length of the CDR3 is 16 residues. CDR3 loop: CASSQQTGTRNEKLFF. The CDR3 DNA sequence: TGCGCCAGCAGCCAACAAACCGGGACAAGAAATGAAAAACTGTTTTTT.

Here the CDR3 reads CASSLEGAAYEQYF. The CDR3 DNA is TGCGCCAGCAGCTTGGAGGGGGCGGCCTACGAGCAGTACTTC. This chain connects TRBV5-1 to TRBJ2-7; 7 bases match TRBD1. V was clipped by 0 bases and J by 2 bases; unmatched bases: 2. Looked up from germline, CDR1 is SGHRS and CDR2 is YFSETQ. The length of the CDR3 is 14 residues.

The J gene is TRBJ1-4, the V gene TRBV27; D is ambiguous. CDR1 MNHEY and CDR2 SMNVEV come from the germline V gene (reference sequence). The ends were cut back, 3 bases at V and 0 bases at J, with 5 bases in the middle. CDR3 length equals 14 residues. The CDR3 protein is CASSLRATNEKLFF. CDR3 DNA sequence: TGTGCCAGCAGTTTGAGAGCAACTAATGAAAAACTGTTTTTT.

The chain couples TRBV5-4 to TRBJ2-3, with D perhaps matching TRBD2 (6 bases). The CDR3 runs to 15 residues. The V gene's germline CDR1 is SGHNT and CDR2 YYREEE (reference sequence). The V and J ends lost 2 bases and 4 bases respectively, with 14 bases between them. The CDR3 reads CASSLRLDRADTQYF. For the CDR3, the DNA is TGTGCCAGCAGCTTACGACTAGATCGGGCAGATACGCAGTATTTT.

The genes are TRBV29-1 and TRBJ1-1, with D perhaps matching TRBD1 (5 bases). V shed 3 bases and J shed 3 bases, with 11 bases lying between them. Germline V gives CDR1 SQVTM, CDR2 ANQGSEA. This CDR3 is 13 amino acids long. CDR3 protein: CSVEAARDTEAFF. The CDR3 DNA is TGCAGCGTTGAGGCCGCCAGGGACACTGAAGCTTTCTTT.

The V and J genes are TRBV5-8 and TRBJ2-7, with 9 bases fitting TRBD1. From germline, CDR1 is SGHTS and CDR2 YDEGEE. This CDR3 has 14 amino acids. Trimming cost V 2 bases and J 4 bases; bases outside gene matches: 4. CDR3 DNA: TGTGCCAGCAGCTTCGGGACAGGGACTTACGAGCAGTACTTC. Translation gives CASSFGTGTYEQYF.

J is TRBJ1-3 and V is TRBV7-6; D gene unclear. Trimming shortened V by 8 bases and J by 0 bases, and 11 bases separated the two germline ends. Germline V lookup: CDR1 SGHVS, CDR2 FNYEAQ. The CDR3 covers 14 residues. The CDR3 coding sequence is TGTGCCAGCCGCGGCTGGAGCTCTGGAAACACCATATATTTT. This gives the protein CASRGWSSGNTIYF.

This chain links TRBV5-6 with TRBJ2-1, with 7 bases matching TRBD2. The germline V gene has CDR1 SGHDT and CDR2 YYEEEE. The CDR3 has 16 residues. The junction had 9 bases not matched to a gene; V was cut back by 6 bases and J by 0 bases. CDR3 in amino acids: CASIRGPSGSYNEQFF. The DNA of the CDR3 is TGTGCCAGCATCCGAGGACCTAGCGGCTCCTACAATGAGCAGTTCTTC.

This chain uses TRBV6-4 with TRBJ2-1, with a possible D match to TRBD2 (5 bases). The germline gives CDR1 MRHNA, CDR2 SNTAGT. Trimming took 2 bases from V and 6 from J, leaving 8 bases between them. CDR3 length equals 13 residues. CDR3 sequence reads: CASSDGESNEQFF. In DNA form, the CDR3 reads TGTGCCAGCAGTGACGGGGAGAGCAATGAGCAGTTCTTC.

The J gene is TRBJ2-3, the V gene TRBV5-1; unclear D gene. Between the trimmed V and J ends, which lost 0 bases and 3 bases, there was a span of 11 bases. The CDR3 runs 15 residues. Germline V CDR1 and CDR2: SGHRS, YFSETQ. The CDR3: CASSLAAGETDTQYF. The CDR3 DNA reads TGCGCCAGCAGCTTGGCTGCAGGTGAGACAGATACGCAGTATTTT.

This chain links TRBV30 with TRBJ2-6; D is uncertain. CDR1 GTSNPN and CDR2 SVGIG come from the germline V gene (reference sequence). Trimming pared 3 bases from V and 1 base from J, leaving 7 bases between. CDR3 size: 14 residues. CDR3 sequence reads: CAWRLLSGANVLTF. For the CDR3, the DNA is TGTGCCTGGAGATTGCTTTCTGGGGCCAACGTCCTGACTTTC. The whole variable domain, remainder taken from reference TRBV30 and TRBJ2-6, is SQTIHQWPATLVQPVGSPLSLECTVEGTSNPNLYWYRQAAGRGLQLLFYSVGIGQISSEVPQNLSASRPQDRQFILSSKKLLLSDSGFYLCAWRLLSGANVLTFGAGSRLTVL.

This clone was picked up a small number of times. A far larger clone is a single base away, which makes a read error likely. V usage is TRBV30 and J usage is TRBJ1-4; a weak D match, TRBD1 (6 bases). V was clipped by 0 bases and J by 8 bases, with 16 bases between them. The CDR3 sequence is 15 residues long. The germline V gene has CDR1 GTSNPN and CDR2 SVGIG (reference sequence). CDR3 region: CAWSVLRAGGEKLFF. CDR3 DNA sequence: TGTGCCTGGAGTGTACTCAGGGCGGGGGGCGAAAAACTGTTTTTT.

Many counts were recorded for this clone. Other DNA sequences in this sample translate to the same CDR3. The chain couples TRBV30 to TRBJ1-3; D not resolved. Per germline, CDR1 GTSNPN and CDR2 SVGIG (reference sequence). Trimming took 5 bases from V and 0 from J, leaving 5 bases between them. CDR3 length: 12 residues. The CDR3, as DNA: TGTGCCTGGGGCAGCTCTGGAAACACCATATATTTT. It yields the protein CAWGSSGNTIYF.

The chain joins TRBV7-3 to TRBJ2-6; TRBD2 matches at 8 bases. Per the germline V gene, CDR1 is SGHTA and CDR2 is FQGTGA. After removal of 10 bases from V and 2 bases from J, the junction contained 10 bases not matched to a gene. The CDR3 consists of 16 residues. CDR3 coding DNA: TGTGCCATCCTTCGGGAGGGCCCCCCTGGGGCCAACGTCCTGACTTTC. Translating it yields CAILREGPPGANVLTF.

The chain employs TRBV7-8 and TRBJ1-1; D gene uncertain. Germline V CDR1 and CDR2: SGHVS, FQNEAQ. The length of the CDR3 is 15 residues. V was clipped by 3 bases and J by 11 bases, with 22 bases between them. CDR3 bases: TGTGCCAGCAGCTTGGCGGGAGGCACTACAACCCCGGCTTTCTTT. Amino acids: CASSLAGGTTTPAFF.

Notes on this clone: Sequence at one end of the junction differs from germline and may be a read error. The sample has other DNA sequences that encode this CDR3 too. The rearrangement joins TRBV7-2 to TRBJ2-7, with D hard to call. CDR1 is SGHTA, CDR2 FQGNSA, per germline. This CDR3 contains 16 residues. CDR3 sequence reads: CASSLDRPASSYEQYF. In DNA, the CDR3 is TGCGCCAGCAGCTTAGATAGGCCGGCAAGCTCCTACGAGCAGTACTTC.